These 13 T cell receptor beta chains were all obtained from the same sample, sequenced in a study of shared clonotypes between healthy human individuals. The protocol was immunoSEQ multiplex PCR, while the TCRdb copy is restricted to in-frame clones and leaves out a portion. This table holds 2 million to 2.5 million clones, approximately 96% found once. The sequencing input was naive CD4+ T cells sorted from blood. Documented subset: CD45RA+ positively selected. Source of these receptors: a man between 18 and 29 years old in good health.

Points on this clone: The same CDR3 arises from other DNA sequences in this sample as well. The V call is TRBV30, the J call TRBJ2-6; D is uncertain. Germline CDR1 GTSNPN, CDR2 SVGIG (reference sequence). This CDR3 comprises 13 residues. V shed 3 bases and J shed 1 base, with 4 bases lying between them. The CDR3 DNA is TGTGCCTGGAGCAGTTCTGGGGCCAACGTCCTGACTTTC. Translation: CAWSSSGANVLTF.

This clone turned up a few times. The chain has TRBV15 and TRBJ1-5; D unclear. The V gene's germline CDR1 is LNHNV and CDR2 YYDKDF (reference sequence). With 2 bases removed from V and 4 bases from J, the gap between germline ends came to 6 bases. The CDR3 sequence is 13 residues long. The CDR3 region is CATSRSENQPQHF. CDR3 sequence (DNA): TGTGCCACCAGCAGATCAGAAAATCAGCCCCAGCATTTT.

The chain couples TRBV5-1 to TRBJ1-5; a weak D match, TRBD1 (6 bases). This CDR3 has 15 amino acids. Per the germline V gene, CDR1 is SGHRS and CDR2 is YFSETQ. With 2 bases removed from V and 3 bases from J, the gap between germline ends came to 12 bases. CDR3 DNA: TGCGCCAGCAGCTTATCGGACAGCAACAATCAGCCCCAGCATTTT. Translation: CASSLSDSNNQPQHF.

V is TRBV30 and J is TRBJ2-7; D unclear. This CDR3 is 12 amino acids long. V lost 2 bases and J lost 2, with 7 bases in between. From germline, CDR1 is GTSNPN and CDR2 SVGIG (reference sequence). CDR3 protein: CAWSIQTYEQYF. CDR3 coding DNA: TGTGCCTGGAGTATACAAACCTACGAGCAGTACTTC. The variable domain in full, with the rest retrieved from reference TRBV30 and TRBJ2-7, is SQTIHQWPATLVQPVGSPLSLECTVEGTSNPNLYWYRQAAGRGLQLLFYSVGIGQISSEVPQNLSASRPQDRQFILSSKKLLLSDSGFYLCAWSIQTYEQYFGPGTRLTVT.

The chain recombines TRBV10-3 with TRBJ2-7; D is ambiguous. The CDR3 sequence is 11 residues long. Per the germline V gene, CDR1 is ENHRY and CDR2 is SYGVKD. V shed 3 bases and J shed 7 bases, with 7 bases lying between them. The CDR3 bases are TGTGCCATCAGTGACGAGGTGGAGCAGTACTTC. Translated, it gives CAISDEVEQYF.

V is TRBV6-5 and J is TRBJ2-3; D remains unclear. The CDR3 is 13 amino acids. The V end was cut by 6 bases, the J end by 7 bases, with 14 bases between. Per the germline V gene, CDR1 is MNHEY and CDR2 is SVGAGI. CDR3 bases: TGTGCCAGCAGCGTACCTGGTGGCAATACGCAGTATTTT. Translated, it gives CASSVPGGNTQYF.

This chain connects TRBV5-4 to TRBJ1-1; possible D gene TRBD1, 6 bases. CDR1 and CDR2 from the germline V gene are SGHNT and YYREEE (reference sequence). The V and J ends lost 5 bases and 1 base respectively, with 15 bases between them. The CDR3 loop spans 15 amino acids. The CDR3 DNA sequence: TGTGCCAGCAGAGGCAACAAAGGGGGGAACACTGAAGCTTTCTTT. Translation gives CASRGNKGGNTEAFF.

This clone was detected only once. V and J are TRBV10-3 and TRBJ1-2; D is ambiguous. Looked up from germline, CDR1 is ENHRY and CDR2 is SYGVKD. This CDR3 spans 15 amino acids. Trimming shortened V by 3 bases and J by 7 bases, and 18 bases separated the two germline ends. The CDR3 DNA follows: TGTGCCATCAGTGATGTAGGGCCGTTTGGTAGTGGCTACACCTTC. This translates into CAISDVGPFGSGYTF.

The V and J genes are TRBV18 and TRBJ2-7; 9 bases line up with TRBD1. The V segment lost 4 bases and the J segment 5 bases; nucleotides outside the gene matches: 9. The CDR3 is 15 amino acids. The germline V gene has CDR1 KGHSH and CDR2 LQKENI. In DNA, the CDR3 is TGTGCCAGCTCACTCAGGGGACAGGGCGGCGACGAGCAGTACTTC. Amino acid sequence: CASSLRGQGGDEQYF. The whole variable domain, filled in from reference TRBV18 and TRBJ2-7, reads NAGVMQNPRHLVRRRGQEARLRCSPMKGHSHVYWYRQLPEEGLKFMVYLQKENIIDESGMPKERFSAEFPKEGPSILRIQQVVRGDSAAYFCASSLRGQGGDEQYFGPGTRLTVT.

This chain connects TRBV7-8 to TRBJ1-3, with 9 bases lining up with TRBD1. The length of the CDR3 is 16 residues. Trimming at V came to 6 bases and at J to 0 bases, leaving 6 bases not matched to a gene. Germline V gene lookup returns CDR1 SGHVS and CDR2 FQNEAQ. The chain's CDR3 is CASSRMTGGSGNTIYF. CDR3 nucleotides: TGTGCCAGCAGTCGTATGACAGGGGGCTCTGGAAACACCATATATTTT.

CDR3: CAWTQRGKTSGNTIYF. CDR3 coding DNA: TGTGCCTGGACTCAAAGGGGCAAGACCTCTGGAAACACCATATATTTT. The chain couples TRBV30 to TRBJ1-3, with D possibly matching TRBD1 (5 bases). In germline, CDR1 is GTSNPN, CDR2 SVGIG (reference sequence). V shed 4 bases and J shed 0 bases, with 16 bases lying between them. This CDR3 comprises 16 residues.

The sample holds one count of this clone. The rearrangement joins TRBV2 to TRBJ2-7, with 9 positions matching TRBD1. Germline CDR1 and CDR2: SNHLY and FYNNEI. This CDR3 comprises 15 residues. V was pared by 6 bases and J by 2 bases, with 8 bases of the junction left unmatched. CDR3 bases: TGTGCCAGCAGGCCCGGGACAGGGACCACCTACGAGCAGTACTTC. Residues: CASRPGTGTTYEQYF.

A word on this clone: Other nucleotide sequences in the sample specify the same CDR3. The chain employs TRBV30 and TRBJ1-3; D may be TRBD1 (5 bases). Germline values: CDR1 GTSNPN, CDR2 SVGIG (reference sequence). The ends were cut back, 0 bases at V and 3 bases at J, with 6 bases in the middle. The CDR3 sequence is 13 residues long. This CDR3 reads CAWSVTGGNTIYF. CDR3 bases: TGTGCCTGGAGTGTAACAGGTGGAAACACCATATATTTT.